Listed here are 13 T cell receptor beta chains from one sample, sequenced in a study of blood T cell repertoires in COVID-19. Clones were read by immunoSEQ multiplex PCR, and TCRdb kept only the in-frame ones, dropping some. There are around 250,000 clones in the sample; around 84% occur only once, and 4.1% lies in the top ten. Sequencing was done on a sample of PBMCs or T cells enriched from blood (not recorded which). These TCRs come from a man in his thirties or forties with acute COVID-19.

This rearrangement joins TRBV2 to TRBJ2-5; TRBD2 agrees at 11 bases. Germline-derived CDR1 and CDR2 are SNHLY and FYNNEI. The CDR3 contains 13 residues. J lost 5 bases, V lost 11 bases, and 7 bases had no gene match. The CDR3 here is CAGRTSGWETQYF. The CDR3 DNA is TGTGCCGGCCGGACTAGCGGGTGGGAGACCCAGTACTTC.

The chain couples TRBV28 to TRBJ2-1, with a possible D match to TRBD2 (6 bases). From germline, CDR1 is MDHEN and CDR2 SYDVKM. The ends were cut back, 5 bases at V and 2 bases at J, with 16 bases in the middle. CDR3 length equals 16 residues. CDR3 bases: TGTGCCAGCAGTGCGGGGTCCTACCAGACCTACAATGAGCAGTTCTTC. Its protein product is CASSAGSYQTYNEQFF.

The chain is built from TRBV6-5 and TRBJ2-5, with 7 bases lining up with TRBD2. This CDR3 is built from 11 residues. Germline V CDR1 and CDR2: MNHEY, SVGAGI. With V trimmed by 9 bases and J by 3 bases, 1 base remained unmatched. The CDR3 protein is CASGTKETQYF. For the CDR3, the DNA is TGTGCCAGTGGGACTAAAGAGACCCAGTACTTC.

The chain has TRBV7-2 and TRBJ2-2; 7 bases agree with TRBD1. The V segment lost 3 bases and the J segment 7 bases; nucleotides outside the gene matches: 5. Per germline, CDR1 SGHTA and CDR2 FQGNSA. There are 14 residues in the CDR3. The CDR3 region is CASSFGTALGELFF. In DNA form, the CDR3 reads TGTGCCAGCAGCTTTGGGACAGCCCTCGGGGAGCTGTTTTTT.

The chain has TRBV2 and TRBJ2-5; 8 nucleotides agree with TRBD2. CDR3 length: 17 residues. V was pared by 7 bases and J by 1 base, with 14 bases of the junction left unmatched. Germline lookup yields CDR1 SNHLY and CDR2 FYNNEI. The CDR3 is CASIKTVTRGGQETQYF. The CDR3 DNA is TGTGCCAGCATAAAGACGGTAACCCGGGGGGGCCAAGAGACCCAGTACTTC.

The chain is built from TRBV7-8 and TRBJ1-4; 7 nucleotides line up with TRBD1. Trimming removed 3 bases from V and 7 bases from J; junction bases left unmatched: 11. The length of the CDR3 is 16 residues. The germline gives CDR1 SGHVS, CDR2 FQNEAQ. This CDR3 reads CASSFRQGRMGEKLFF. The DNA for the CDR3 is TGTGCCAGCAGCTTCCGACAGGGTCGGATGGGTGAAAAACTGTTTTTT. Combining the CDR3 with reference TRBV7-8 and TRBJ1-4 gives the whole variable domain GAGVSQSPRYKVAKRGQDVALRCDPISGHVSLFWYQQALGQGPEFLTYFQNEAQLDKSGLPSDRFFAERPEGSVSTLKIQRTQQEDSAVYLCASSFRQGRMGEKLFFGSGTQLSVL.

The CDR3 coding sequence is TGTGCCAGCAGCCCGTTCCCGGGGGTTGAGAACACTGAAGCTTTCTTT. Translation: CASSPFPGVENTEAFF. The rearrangement joins TRBV14 to TRBJ1-1; possibly TRBD1 for D (5 bases). The V gene lost 4 bases and the J gene lost 1 base, with 16 bases spanning the gap. The CDR3 runs 16 residues. Per germline, CDR1 SGHDN and CDR2 FVKESK.

This chain joins TRBV20-1 and TRBJ1-6, with 7 bases lining up with TRBD1. This CDR3 is built from 16 residues. Germline trimming cut 3 bases from V and 6 bases from J; bases unmatched to any gene: 11. From germline, CDR1 is DFQATT and CDR2 SNEGSKA (reference sequence). The CDR3 DNA reads TGCAGTGCTAGTCCTCGCCCCGGGACAGTTAATTCACCCCTCCACTTT. It translates to CSASPRPGTVNSPLHF.

The rearrangement uses TRBV7-9 and TRBJ1-2; the D gene is possibly TRBD1 (5 bases). Germline loops: CDR1 SEHNR, CDR2 FQNEAQ (reference sequence). V shed 7 bases and J shed 6 bases, with 18 bases lying between them. The CDR3 totals 14 residues. The chain's CDR3 is CASNPTRAGDGYTF. CDR3 nucleotide sequence: TGTGCCAGCAACCCCACCCGGGCGGGGGATGGCTACACCTTC.

The chain recombines TRBV10-3 with TRBJ2-1; 10 positions agree with TRBD2. The CDR3 sequence is 14 residues long. With V trimmed by 8 bases and J by 7 bases, 8 bases remained unmatched. The germline CDR1 and CDR2 sequences are ENHRY and SYGVKD. DNA of the CDR3: TGTGCCATCGAGGGAGCGGGAGGGCCAAATGAGCAGTTCTTC. Its translation is CAIEGAGGPNEQFF.

The chain employs TRBV7-9 and TRBJ1-3, with 8 bases lining up with TRBD1. Germline trimming cut 7 bases from V and 3 bases from J; bases unmatched to any gene: 2. Germline loops: CDR1 SEHNR, CDR2 FQNEAQ (reference sequence). The CDR3 is 13 amino acids. The CDR3 DNA sequence: TGTGCCAGCACCGGGACAGGTGGAAACACCATATATTTT. Translating it yields CASTGTGGNTIYF.

This sequence joins TRBV5-4 and TRBJ1-2; D perhaps matches TRBD1 (5 bases). The CDR3 consists of 14 residues. Germline V gene sequence: CDR1 SGHNT, CDR2 YYREEE (reference sequence). Trimming removed 0 bases at V and 10 bases at J, with 16 bases between. CDR3 sequence: CASSLVTDSYHYTF. The CDR3 nucleotides are TGTGCCAGCAGCTTGGTGACAGACAGCTATCACTACACCTTC.

V is TRBV27 and J is TRBJ2-1; D uncertain. V lost 5 bases and J lost 7, with 15 bases in between. The CDR3 consists of 14 residues. Germline lookup yields CDR1 MNHEY and CDR2 SMNVEV (reference sequence). This CDR3 is CASSIQVQPNEQFF. As DNA, the CDR3 is TGTGCCAGCAGTATCCAAGTACAGCCAAATGAGCAGTTCTTC.